The T cell receptor (beta chain) under discussion was sequenced for a study of CD8 T cells in ankylosing spondylitis (dated by TCRdb to the late 2010s). A note on the overall study: To find TCR variants linked to disease, the study profiled T cell receptor beta repertoires in ankylosing spondylitis patients and healthy donors. In total, the full study cohort was made up of some 110 healthy donors and more than 20 ankylosing spondylitis patients. Peripheral blood samples were taken, and synovial fluid was additionally collected from ankylosing spondylitis patients.

The germline V gene (reference sequence) yields SGHAT for CDR1 and FQDESV for CDR2. Measured from the cysteine to the phenylalanine, the CDR3 is 15 residues long. CDR3 DNA is the only sequence kept; it has 45 bases, read in frame from the first base. V is cut back by 5 bases and J by 7 bases, with 9 bases in the junction unmatched. The research as a whole found: A CD8+ phenotype was shown by the disease-linked clones, which were found at relatively low frequencies in peripheral blood. Significant enrichment of the disease-linked clones was reported in matched synovial fluid samples from ankylosing spondylitis patients. Some motif variants had previously been reported in the synovial fluid and blood of reactive arthritis patients, which suggests shared mechanisms of disease initiation. Blood from ankylosing spondylitis patients appeared to be characterized by a TCR beta motif composed of 7 to 9 highly homologous amino acid variants.

The sequencing machine was an Illumina HiSeq 2500. Quantitative 5'-RACE with molecular barcodes was the method used to prepare the TCR beta libraries. Regarding the original processing steps: Disease-linked TCR variants were identified with a new computational method built on a probabilistic model of VDJ rearrangement. TCRdb reprocessed the public reads (quality trimming at Q25 with fastp, clone calling with MiXCR) and kept in-frame beta chains. Each entry merges the rows of one CDR3 protein and shows their most common DNA and genes. What appears here as the V and J calls and clone size reflects TCRdb's work, not the paper's. Recorded for this sample are 120,000 or so distinct CDR3 sequences; roughly 15% of them occurred a single time. Around 3% of the sample lies in the top ten. As to this clonotype: The antigen it recognizes is unknown. No clone much larger than this one lies a single base away; base qualities are absent.

The clonotype was recovered from a female donor with ankylosing spondylitis or in good health (not recorded which). Sequenced input: blood, either unsorted or a sorted T cell fraction (not recorded which). The V gene is TRBV11-1 and the J gene is TRBJ1-1, with 11 bases in between that match TRBD1. The DNA is as follows: TGTGCCAGCAGCCCCGGGACAGGGGGTGCTGTTGAAGCTTTCTTT. Its protein is CASSPGTGGAVEAFF.